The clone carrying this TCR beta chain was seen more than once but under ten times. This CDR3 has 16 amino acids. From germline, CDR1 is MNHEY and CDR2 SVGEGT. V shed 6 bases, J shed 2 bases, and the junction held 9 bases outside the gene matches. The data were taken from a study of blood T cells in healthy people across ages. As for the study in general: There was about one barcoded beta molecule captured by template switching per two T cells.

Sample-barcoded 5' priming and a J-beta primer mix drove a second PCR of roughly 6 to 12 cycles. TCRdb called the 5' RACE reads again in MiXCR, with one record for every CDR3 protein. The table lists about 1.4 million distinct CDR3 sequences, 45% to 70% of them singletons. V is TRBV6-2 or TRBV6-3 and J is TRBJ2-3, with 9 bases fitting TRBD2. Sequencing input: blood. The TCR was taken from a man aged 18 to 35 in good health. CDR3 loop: CASRALAGLPTDTQYF. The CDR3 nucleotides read TGTGCCAGCAGGGCCCTAGCGGGGCTACCCACAGATACGCAGTATTTT.